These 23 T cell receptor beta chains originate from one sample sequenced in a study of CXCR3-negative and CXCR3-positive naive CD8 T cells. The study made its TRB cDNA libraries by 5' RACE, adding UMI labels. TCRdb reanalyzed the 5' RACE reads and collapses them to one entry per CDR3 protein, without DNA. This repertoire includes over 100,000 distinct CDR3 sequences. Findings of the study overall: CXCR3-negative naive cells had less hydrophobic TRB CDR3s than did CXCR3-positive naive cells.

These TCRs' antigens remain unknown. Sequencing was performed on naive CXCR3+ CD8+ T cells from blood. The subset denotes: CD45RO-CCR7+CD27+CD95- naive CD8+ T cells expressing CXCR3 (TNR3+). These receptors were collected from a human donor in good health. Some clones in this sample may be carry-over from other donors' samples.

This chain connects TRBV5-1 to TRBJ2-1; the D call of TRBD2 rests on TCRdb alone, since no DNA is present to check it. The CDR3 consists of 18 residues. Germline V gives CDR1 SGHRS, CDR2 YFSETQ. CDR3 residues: CASSDLTSGVLSYNEQFF.

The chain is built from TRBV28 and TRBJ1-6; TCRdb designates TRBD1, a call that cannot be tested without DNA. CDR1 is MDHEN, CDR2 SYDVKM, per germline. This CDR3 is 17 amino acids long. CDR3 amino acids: CASSLLRPGSYNSPLHF.

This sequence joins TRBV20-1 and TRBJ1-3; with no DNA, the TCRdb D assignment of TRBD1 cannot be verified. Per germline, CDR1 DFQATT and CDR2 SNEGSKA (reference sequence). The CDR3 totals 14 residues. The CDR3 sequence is CGAGQLSSGNTIYF.

The chain's CDR3 is CSVDRGLGTEAFF. J is TRBJ1-1 and V is TRBV29-1; absent DNA, TCRdb's TRBD1 call cannot be checked. Per the germline V gene, CDR1 is SQVTM and CDR2 is ANQGSEA. The CDR3 spans 13 residues.

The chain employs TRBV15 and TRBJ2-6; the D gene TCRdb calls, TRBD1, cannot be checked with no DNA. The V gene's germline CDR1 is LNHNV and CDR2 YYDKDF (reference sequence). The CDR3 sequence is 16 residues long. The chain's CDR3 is CATSRTRAAGANVLTF.

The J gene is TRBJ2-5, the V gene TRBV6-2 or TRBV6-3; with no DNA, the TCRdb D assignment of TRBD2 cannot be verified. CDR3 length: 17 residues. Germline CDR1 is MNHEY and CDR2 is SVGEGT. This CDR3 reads CASSPPGTSGFQETQYF.

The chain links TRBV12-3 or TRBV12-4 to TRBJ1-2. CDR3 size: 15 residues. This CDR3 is CASSLVPRGPYGYTF.

The CDR3 sequence: CASSEASSGGPNEQFF. This sequence joins TRBV6-5 and TRBJ2-1; TCRdb's D call, TRBD1, is unchecked because there is no DNA. The CDR3 is 16 residues long. The germline gives CDR1 MNHEY, CDR2 SVGAGI.

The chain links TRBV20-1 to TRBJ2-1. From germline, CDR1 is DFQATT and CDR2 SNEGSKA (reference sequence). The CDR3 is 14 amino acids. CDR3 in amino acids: CSARVPDFIGEQFF.

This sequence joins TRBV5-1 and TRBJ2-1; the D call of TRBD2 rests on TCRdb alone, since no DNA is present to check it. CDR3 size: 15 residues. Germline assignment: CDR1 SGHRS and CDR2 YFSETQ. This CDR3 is CASSLGTTDYNEQFF.

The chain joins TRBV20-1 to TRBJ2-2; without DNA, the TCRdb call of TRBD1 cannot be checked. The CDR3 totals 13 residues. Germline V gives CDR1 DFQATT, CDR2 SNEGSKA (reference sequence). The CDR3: CSATGQVTGELFF.

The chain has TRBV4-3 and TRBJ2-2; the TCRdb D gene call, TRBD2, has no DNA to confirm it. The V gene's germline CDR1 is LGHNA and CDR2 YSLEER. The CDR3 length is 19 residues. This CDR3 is CASSQERLAGGVGTGELFF.

CDR3 amino acids: CASSSAGGNTGELFF. The chain couples TRBV7-3 to TRBJ2-2; TCRdb lists TRBD2, though no DNA is available to test this call. This CDR3 has 15 residues. Germline V lookup: CDR1 SGHTA, CDR2 FQGTGA. Full variable domain (missing parts from reference TRBV7-3 and TRBJ2-2): GAGVSQTPSNKVTEKGKYVELRCDPISGHTALYWYRQSLGQGPEFLIYFQGTGAADDSGLPNDRFFAVRPEGSVSTLKIQRTERGDSAVYLCASSSAGGNTGELFFGEGSRLTVL.

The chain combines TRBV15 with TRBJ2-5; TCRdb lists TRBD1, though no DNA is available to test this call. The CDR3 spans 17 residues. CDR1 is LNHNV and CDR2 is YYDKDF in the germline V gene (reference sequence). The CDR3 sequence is CATSRDPAQGFQETQYF.

CDR3 in amino acids: CASSPNRVYNYEQYF. The chain combines TRBV4-2 with TRBJ2-7; TCRdb returns TRBD1, unconfirmable since there is no DNA. There are 15 residues in the CDR3. Germline V gene sequence: CDR1 LGHNA, CDR2 YNFKEQ.

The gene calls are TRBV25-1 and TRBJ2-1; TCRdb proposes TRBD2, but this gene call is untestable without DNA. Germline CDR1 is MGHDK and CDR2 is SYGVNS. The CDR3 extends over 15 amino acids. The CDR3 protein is CASLGKASSYNEQFF.

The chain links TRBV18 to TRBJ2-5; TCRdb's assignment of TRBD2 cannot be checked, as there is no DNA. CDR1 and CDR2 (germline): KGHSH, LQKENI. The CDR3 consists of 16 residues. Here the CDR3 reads CASSPRSGGVQETQYF.

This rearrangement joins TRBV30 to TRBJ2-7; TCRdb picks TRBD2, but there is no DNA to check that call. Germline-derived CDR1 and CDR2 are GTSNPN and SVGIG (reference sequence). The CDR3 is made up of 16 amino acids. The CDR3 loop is CAWSVGYGGETFEQYF.

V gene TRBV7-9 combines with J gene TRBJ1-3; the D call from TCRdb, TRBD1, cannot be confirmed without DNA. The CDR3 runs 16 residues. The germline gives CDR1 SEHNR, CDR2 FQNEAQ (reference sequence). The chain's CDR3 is CASSTRDKFSGNTIYF.

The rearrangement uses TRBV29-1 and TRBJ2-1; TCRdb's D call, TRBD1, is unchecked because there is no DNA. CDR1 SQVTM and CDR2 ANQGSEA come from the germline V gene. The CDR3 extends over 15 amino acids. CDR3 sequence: CSVEPGQHSYNEQFF.

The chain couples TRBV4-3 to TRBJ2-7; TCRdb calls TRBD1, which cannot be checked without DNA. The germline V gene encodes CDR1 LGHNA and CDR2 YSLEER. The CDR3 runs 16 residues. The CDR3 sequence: CASSQDRGEAPYEQYF.

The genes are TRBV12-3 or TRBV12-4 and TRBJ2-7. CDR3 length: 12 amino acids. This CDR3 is CASSLTQYEQYF.

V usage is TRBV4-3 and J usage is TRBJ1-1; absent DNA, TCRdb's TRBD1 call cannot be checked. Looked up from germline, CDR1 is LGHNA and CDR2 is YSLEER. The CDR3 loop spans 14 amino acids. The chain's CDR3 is CASRMGQMNTEALF.